These 11 T cell receptor beta chains originate from one sample sequenced in a study of blood T cells in healthy people across ages. Through a sample-barcoded 5' primer and a J-beta primer mix, a second PCR was run for 7 to 11 cycles. TCRdb re-analysed the 5' RACE reads in MiXCR, keeping a single row per CDR3 protein. The sample includes approximately 800,000 distinct CDR3 sequences, under 30% of them seen just once. This sample was also put to use in a study of T cells of mothers and their children.

The sequenced sample consisted of blood. The source is a boy younger than 18 in good health.

The chain is built from TRBV6-2 or TRBV6-3 and TRBJ2-3; possible D gene TRBD2, 5 bases. From germline, CDR1 is MNHEY and CDR2 SVGEGT. The CDR3 runs 16 residues. Trimming took 0 bases from V and 5 from J, leaving 15 bases between them. CDR3 bases: TGTGCCAGCAGTTACTCGGCTAGCATTTTAATAGATACGCAGTATTTT. It yields the protein CASSYSASILIDTQYF.

This clonotype was detected a few times. This chain connects TRBV20-1 to TRBJ1-6; D perhaps matches TRBD1 (6 bases). The ends were cut back, 1 base at V and 2 bases at J, with 12 bases in the middle. Germline-derived CDR1 and CDR2 are DFQATT and SNEGSKA (reference sequence). CDR3 length equals 16 residues. The chain's CDR3 is CSARATGRPYNSPLHF. The CDR3 DNA reads as TGCAGTGCTAGAGCAACAGGGAGACCCTATAATTCACCCCTCCACTTT.

The chain has TRBV6-6 and TRBJ2-5; D perhaps matches TRBD1 (6 bases). The CDR3 runs to 15 residues. Germline CDR1 and CDR2: MNHNY and SVGAGI (reference sequence). V was trimmed by 2 bases and J by 1 base, leaving 11 bases between them. CDR3 sequence (DNA): TGTGCCAGCAGTTACCGCCCAGGGGCCCAAGAGACCCAGTACTTC. Amino acids: CASSYRPGAQETQYF.

This sequence joins TRBV5-1 and TRBJ2-7; D perhaps matches TRBD2 (5 bases). The CDR3 runs 14 residues. V was shortened by 0 bases and J by 1 base, with 8 bases between the two germline ends. Germline V gene sequence: CDR1 SGHRS, CDR2 YFSETQ. In DNA, the CDR3 is TGCGCCAGCAGCTTGGGGGAGAGGTCCTACGAGCAGTACTTC. Amino acids: CASSLGERSYEQYF.

The V call is TRBV6-1, the J call TRBJ1-5; D possibly corresponds to TRBD1 (6 bases). Deletions cut 6 bases from V and 5 bases from J, with 20 bases between. Germline CDR1 and CDR2: MNHNS and SASEGT. The CDR3 spans 16 residues. The CDR3 bases are TGTGCCAGCAGCACATCCAGGGGACTAGCTTATCAGCCCCAGCATTTT. Translating gives CASSTSRGLAYQPQHF.

This clonotype has a count of ten or more. V is TRBV14 and J is TRBJ2-1, with a possible D match to TRBD2 (6 bases). V was shortened by 4 bases and J by 10 bases, with 14 bases between the two germline ends. CDR1 is SGHDN, CDR2 FVKESK, per germline. This CDR3 has 13 residues. The CDR3 DNA is TGTGCCAGCAGCCCCACTAGCAATCAAGAGCAGTTCTTC. This encodes CASSPTSNQEQFF.

The chain combines TRBV6-1 with TRBJ2-7; 13 nucleotides match TRBD2. The J call may be in error: the DNA end matches TRBJ2-5 better. The V gene's germline CDR1 is MNHNS and CDR2 SASEGT. CDR3 length: 19 residues. The CDR3 DNA follows: TGTGCCAGCAGCCAGGGAGGGACTAGCGGGGTCAACCCGGGAGAGACCCAGTACTTC. It is translated as CASSQGGTSGVNPGETQYF.

The sample holds a few counts of this clonotype. V is TRBV6-6 and J is TRBJ2-5; TRBD1 matches at 7 bases. Germline V gene sequence: CDR1 MNHNY, CDR2 SVGAGI (reference sequence). CDR3 length equals 16 residues. CDR3 region: CAAERDKGQYQETQYF. The DNA of the CDR3 is TGTGCAGCCGAACGGGACAAGGGACAGTACCAAGAGACCCAGTACTTC.

This rearrangement joins TRBV29-1 to TRBJ2-3; D is tentatively TRBD1 or TRBD2 (5 bases each). V gave up 7 bases and J gave up 0 bases, with 14 bases separating them. The CDR3 contains 14 residues. Germline V CDR1 and CDR2: SQVTM, ANQGSEA. The DNA of the CDR3 is TGCAGCGGCACCAGGGACCTTAGCACAGATACGCAGTATTTT. Its translation: CSGTRDLSTDTQYF.

This clonotype was observed a few times. Written as DNA, the CDR3 is TGTGCCAGCAGCTTACGGACAGGGCATAACTATGGCTACACCTTC. Its protein is CASSLRTGHNYGYTF. The rearrangement joins TRBV13 to TRBJ1-2; 8 bases agree with TRBD1. Germline V CDR1 and CDR2: PRHDT, FYEKMQ (reference sequence). This CDR3 spans 15 amino acids. V was clipped by 2 bases and J by 1 base; unmatched bases: 3.

This clonotype was detected a few times. The chain recombines TRBV11-2 with TRBJ1-1; no definite D call. The germline gives CDR1 SGHAT, CDR2 FQNNGV. This CDR3 is built from 14 residues. Trimming took 3 bases from V and 5 from J, leaving 13 bases between them. CDR3 in DNA: TGTGCCAGCAGCTTGTTGGGTGTGGAGACTGAAGCTTTCTTT. This translates into CASSLLGVETEAFF.